The 30 T cell receptor beta chains listed next were all sequenced from one sample in a study of Ad26.COV2.S vaccination and SARS-CoV-2 variants. Treatment meaning: over 15 received Ad26.COV2.S at low or high dose, single or two shots; about 5 received placebo; per-sample allocation not given. After the first vaccine or placebo injection, samples were drawn on day 63. Libraries were prepared by immunoSEQ multiplex PCR; TCRdb keeps only in-frame clonotypes and omits some of them. The top ten hold just under 7.5% of the sample, which has over 300,000 clones, roughly 80% seen once. The source material was peripheral blood, sampled in a trial of Ad26.COV2.S vaccine versus placebo. All receptors come from a person aged 18-65 years who received the Ad26.COV2.S COVID-19 vaccine or a placebo.

The chain combines TRBV27 with TRBJ1-1, with a tentative D call TRBD1 (6 bases). From germline, CDR1 is MNHEY and CDR2 SMNVEV (reference sequence). This CDR3 has 15 residues. The V end lost 2 bases, the J end lost 0 bases, and 10 bases lay between the germline ends. In DNA form, the CDR3 reads TGTGCCAGCAGTTTAGGACAGAACATGAACACTGAAGCTTTCTTT. Translated, it gives CASSLGQNMNTEAFF.

The chain links TRBV5-6 to TRBJ2-7, with a tentative D call TRBD2 (6 bases). CDR3 size: 13 residues. From germline, CDR1 is SGHDT and CDR2 YYEEEE. Trimming stripped 3 bases from V and 4 bases from J, with 11 bases between. This chain's CDR3 is CASSSWEAYEQYF. The CDR3 DNA reads as TGTGCCAGCAGCTCTTGGGAGGCGTACGAGCAGTACTTC.

The chain uses TRBV6-5 and TRBJ1-1; TRBD1 agrees at 12 bases. This CDR3 region has 15 residues. The germline gives CDR1 MNHEY, CDR2 SVGAGI. With V trimmed by 5 bases and J by 4 bases, 5 bases remained unmatched. Written as DNA, the CDR3 is TGTGCCAGCAGTAGGGACAGGGGGCTGGGCACTGAAGCTTTCTTT. Protein product: CASSRDRGLGTEAFF.

CDR3 in DNA: TGTGCCAGCAGTTACTCCTTAGGGGCGGCTGGGGCTTTCTTT. Translated: CASSYSLGAAGAFF. The rearrangement joins TRBV6-6 to TRBJ1-1; the D gene is possibly TRBD1 (5 bases). This CDR3 has 14 residues. From germline, CDR1 is MNHNY and CDR2 SVGAGI (reference sequence). Trimming took off 0 bases at V and 11 bases at J, with 16 bases between the two ends.

This chain connects TRBV7-3 to TRBJ2-3; D gene unclear. Germline assignment: CDR1 SGHTA and CDR2 FQGTGA. The CDR3 is made up of 16 amino acids. The V and J ends lost 2 bases and 6 bases respectively, with 18 bases between them. The CDR3 DNA reads TGTGCCAGCAGCTTAGGTCTAAGTGACCCGGCGGATACGCAGTATTTT. Its protein is CASSLGLSDPADTQYF.

The chain links TRBV23-1 to TRBJ2-7, with D tentatively TRBD1 or TRBD2 (5 bases each). TRBV23-1 is given ORF status, its function remaining uncertain. V was trimmed by 4 bases and J by 2 bases, leaving 18 bases between them. The CDR3 is made up of 16 amino acids. This CDR3 is CASSPSGPVTTYEQYF. The CDR3, as DNA: TGCGCCAGCAGTCCTTCGGGGCCGGTTACAACCTACGAGCAGTACTTC.

This clone has more than one count but fewer than ten. V is TRBV6-6 and J is TRBJ1-1; no clear D gene. Germline lookup yields CDR1 MNHNY and CDR2 SVGAGI (reference sequence). V was trimmed by 7 bases and J by 1 base, leaving 13 bases between them. The CDR3 is 14 residues long. In DNA, the CDR3 is TGTGCCAGCACCCCTGGAGGGAGGAACACTGAAGCTTTCTTT. This encodes CASTPGGRNTEAFF.

This clone was picked up a small number of times. The chain carries TRBV7-3 and TRBJ1-1, with D hard to call. The CDR3 has 14 residues. The V end lost 5 bases, the J end lost 0 bases, and 10 bases lay between the germline ends. From germline, CDR1 is SGHTA and CDR2 FQGTGA. CDR3 nucleotide sequence: TGTGCCAGCAGCCCGGGCCGAATGAACACTGAAGCTTTCTTT. Translated, it gives CASSPGRMNTEAFF. Looking up the rest from reference TRBV7-3 and TRBJ1-1 gives the full variable domain: GAGVSQTPSNKVTEKGKYVELRCDPISGHTALYWYRQSLGQGPEFLIYFQGTGAADDSGLPNDRFFAVRPEGSVSTLKIQRTERGDSAVYLCASSPGRMNTEAFFGQGTRLTVV.

This clone has a handful of counts. The chain combines TRBV7-2 with TRBJ1-5; D is uncertain. V was trimmed by 4 bases and J by 3 bases, leaving 10 bases between them. The CDR3 is 14 residues long. The germline gives CDR1 SGHTA, CDR2 FQGNSA. The CDR3 sequence: CASSSYQDNQPQHF. The CDR3 DNA sequence: TGTGCCAGCAGCTCCTACCAGGACAATCAGCCCCAGCATTTT.

This clone was seen more than once but under ten times. The chain has TRBV18 and TRBJ1-6, with unresolved D. Trimming removed 0 bases at V and 8 bases at J, with 5 bases between. The CDR3 spans 13 residues. Germline CDR1 and CDR2: KGHSH and LQKENI. The CDR3 nucleotides read TGTGCCAGCTCACCACCTGGGGATTCACCCCTCCACTTT. This codes for CASSPPGDSPLHF.

The chain has TRBV2 and TRBJ1-1; 7 nucleotides align to TRBD1. Per the germline V gene, CDR1 is SNHLY and CDR2 is FYNNEI. V shed 9 bases, J shed 2 bases, and the junction held 12 bases outside the gene matches. The CDR3 totals 15 residues. DNA of the CDR3: TGTGCCAGAGACTCAGACAGGGAGGGAAACACTGAAGCTTTCTTT. The encoded protein is CARDSDREGNTEAFF. The variable domain in full, with the rest retrieved from reference TRBV2 and TRBJ1-1, is EPEVTQTPSHQVTQMGQEVILRCVPISNHLYFYWYRQILGQKVEFLVSFYNNEISEKSEIFDDQFSVERPDGSNFTLKIRSTKLEDSAMYFCARDSDREGNTEAFFGQGTRLTVV.

The chain joins TRBV28 to TRBJ1-2; D perhaps matches TRBD1 (5 bases). This CDR3 spans 16 amino acids. Trimming removed 7 bases at V and 2 bases at J, with 20 bases between. CDR1 MDHEN and CDR2 SYDVKM come from the germline V gene. This CDR3 reads CASTSPQGPRNYGYTF. The DNA of the CDR3 is TGTGCCAGCACCTCCCCTCAGGGCCCGAGGAACTATGGCTACACCTTC.

This chain uses TRBV12-3 or TRBV12-4 with TRBJ2-7; D is perhaps TRBD1 or TRBD2 (5 bases each). This CDR3 has 11 amino acids. V dropped 7 bases and J dropped 6 bases, with 10 bases sitting between them. CDR3 amino acids: CASTERGEQYF. The CDR3 nucleotides read TGTGCCAGCACAGAGAGGGGCGAGCAGTACTTC.

The chain combines TRBV6-1 with TRBJ2-3; D might be TRBD1 or TRBD2, each matching 6 bases. CDR3 length: 14 residues. V was trimmed by 0 bases and J by 6 bases, leaving 10 bases between them. CDR1 and CDR2 (germline): MNHNS, SASEGT. The CDR3 here is CASSEAGGRDTQYF. The CDR3 DNA reads TGTGCCAGCAGTGAAGCGGGGGGCCGGGATACGCAGTATTTT.

The chain employs TRBV27 and TRBJ2-5, with D uncertain. Deletions cut 3 bases from V and 5 bases from J, with 13 bases between. The CDR3 loop spans 14 amino acids. Germline CDR1 reads MNHEY; CDR2 reads SMNVEV (reference sequence). CDR3 sequence: CASSFVALLETQYF. The CDR3 nucleotides read TGTGCCAGCAGTTTTGTGGCCCTTTTGGAGACCCAGTACTTC.

V usage is TRBV3-1 (or the pseudogene TRBV3-2) and J usage is TRBJ1-1; D ambiguous. Trimming removed 3 bases at V and 0 bases at J, with 8 bases between. CDR1 is LGHDT, CDR2 YNNKEL, per germline (reference sequence). CDR3 length equals 14 residues. In DNA form, the CDR3 reads TGTGCCAGCAGCCATTACGGGGTGAACACTGAAGCTTTCTTT. Amino acids: CASSHYGVNTEAFF.

This rearrangement joins TRBV7-2 to TRBJ2-1; D ambiguous. V was shortened by 4 bases and J by 5 bases, with 15 bases between the two germline ends. Per germline, CDR1 SGHTA and CDR2 FQGNSA. This CDR3 has 15 residues. The CDR3 DNA reads TGTGCCAGCAGCTCCGGACCTTACTTAAACAATGAGCAGTTCTTC. This encodes CASSSGPYLNNEQFF.

The chain carries TRBV3-1 (or the pseudogene TRBV3-2) and TRBJ2-6; D ambiguous. V shed 5 bases and J shed 0 bases, with 5 bases lying between them. The length of the CDR3 is 14 residues. Germline V gives CDR1 LGHDT, CDR2 YNNKEL (reference sequence). CDR3 bases: TGTGCCAGCAGCAGGACCTCTGGGGCCAACGTCCTGACTTTC. Residues: CASSRTSGANVLTF.

The chain combines TRBV5-1 with TRBJ1-2; 8 bases match TRBD1. CDR1 and CDR2 (germline): SGHRS, YFSETQ. This CDR3 is 14 amino acids long. The J segment lost 2 bases and the V segment lost 3 bases, leaving 3 bases of the junction unmatched. CDR3 amino acids: CASSWQGANYGYTF. In DNA form, the CDR3 reads TGCGCCAGCAGCTGGCAGGGGGCGAACTATGGCTACACCTTC.

The CDR3 nucleotides read TGCGCCAGCAGCTTGTCTCTGGAGGATTCCCAGTTCTTC. Translating it yields CASSLSLEDSQFF. The chain is built from TRBV5-1 and TRBJ2-1, with a weak D call TRBD2 (5 bases). CDR3 size: 13 residues. Germline lookup yields CDR1 SGHRS and CDR2 YFSETQ. Trimming shortened V by 1 base and J by 13 bases, and 15 bases separated the two germline ends.

This chain links TRBV6-5 with TRBJ2-2; D is possibly TRBD2 (5 bases). The CDR3 covers 14 residues. Per the germline V gene, CDR1 is MNHEY and CDR2 is SVGAGI. CDR3 sequence reads: CAARVTPGTGELFF. DNA of the CDR3: TGTGCTGCTCGGGTCACCCCGGGGACCGGGGAGCTGTTTTTT.

The chain's CDR3 is CASSQDGRVSTFEQYF. The DNA of the CDR3 is TGCGCCAGCAGCCAAGATGGGAGGGTATCAACCTTCGAGCAGTACTTC. The V gene is TRBV4-1, the J gene TRBJ2-7, with TRBD2 matching 7 bases. The V and J ends lost 0 bases and 6 bases, in that order; junction bases with no gene match: 11. This CDR3 has 16 amino acids. Germline V gives CDR1 MGHRA, CDR2 YSYEKL.

V gene TRBV12-5 combines with J gene TRBJ2-1, with 8 bases that match TRBD2. Trimming cost V 0 bases and J 7 bases; bases outside gene matches: 11. This CDR3 has 17 residues. Germline V gene lookup returns CDR1 LGHNT and CDR2 FRNRAP. CDR3 loop: CASGLVQRRAGDNEQFF. The DNA for the CDR3 is TGTGCTAGTGGTTTGGTACAGAGGAGAGCGGGAGATAATGAGCAGTTCTTC.

J is TRBJ1-1 and V is TRBV11-1; tentative D call: TRBD1 (5 bases). Germline V gene data show CDR1 as SGHAT and CDR2 as FQDESV (reference sequence). There are 14 residues in the CDR3. Trimming pared 2 bases from V and 6 bases from J, leaving 13 bases between. In nucleotides, the CDR3 is TGTGCCAGCAGCTTAACGGGGCTCGGGGCTGAAGCTTTCTTT. Protein: CASSLTGLGAEAFF.

This clone was counted a single time. The V gene is TRBV5-4, the J gene TRBJ2-5; TRBD2 matches 15 bases. Unmatched junction bases numbered 9, after V lost 2 bases and J lost 4 bases. This CDR3 contains 18 residues. CDR1 is SGHNT, CDR2 YYREEE, per germline (reference sequence). CDR3 sequence reads: CASSLPGLAGGGGETQYF. CDR3 DNA: TGTGCCAGCAGCTTACCGGGACTAGCGGGAGGAGGTGGAGAGACCCAGTACTTC.

This clone is a singleton in its sample. V gene TRBV7-2 combines with J gene TRBJ1-1; D remains unclear. The V and J ends lost 5 bases and 0 bases respectively, with 16 bases between them. The length of the CDR3 is 16 residues. Germline CDR1 is SGHTA and CDR2 is FQGNSA. The CDR3 DNA follows: TGTGCCAGCAGCAGAGGTACGAGGCGGATGAACACTGAAGCTTTCTTT. Protein: CASSRGTRRMNTEAFF.

A few counts support this clone. The chain employs TRBV11-2 and TRBJ2-3, with TRBD2 identical over 10 bases. This CDR3 comprises 15 residues. Per germline, CDR1 SGHAT and CDR2 FQNNGV. Trimming cost V 5 bases and J 1 base; bases outside gene matches: 3. CDR3 sequence (DNA): TGTGCCAGCAGCCCCACTAGCGGGGGCACAGATACGCAGTATTTT. Encoded protein: CASSPTSGGTDTQYF.

The chain has TRBV6-5 and TRBJ1-1; unclear D gene. Germline V lookup: CDR1 MNHEY, CDR2 SVGAGI. Trimming removed 8 bases at V and 2 bases at J, with 6 bases between. This CDR3 is built from 11 residues. CDR3 DNA: TGTGCCAGCGCGTTTAACACTGAAGCTTTCTTT. This gives the protein CASAFNTEAFF.

CDR3 nucleotide sequence: TGTGCCACCCAAGGTATCGGACTAGCGGGACATGAGCAGTTCTTC. Amino acids: CATQGIGLAGHEQFF. The chain joins TRBV24-1 to TRBJ2-1, with TRBD2 identical over 12 bases. The length of the CDR3 is 15 residues. The germline V gene has CDR1 KGHDR and CDR2 SFDVKD. The ends lost 9 bases at V and 8 bases at J; junction bases unmatched: 10.

This rearrangement joins TRBV6-4 to TRBJ1-3; D not certain. V was clipped by 5 bases and J by 0 bases, with 14 bases between them. Germline V gene sequence: CDR1 MRHNA, CDR2 SNTAGT. This CDR3 is 16 amino acids long. The DNA of the CDR3 is TGTGCCAGCAGTCCCCGACGGGTTATCTCTGGAAACACCATATATTTT. Its protein is CASSPRRVISGNTIYF.